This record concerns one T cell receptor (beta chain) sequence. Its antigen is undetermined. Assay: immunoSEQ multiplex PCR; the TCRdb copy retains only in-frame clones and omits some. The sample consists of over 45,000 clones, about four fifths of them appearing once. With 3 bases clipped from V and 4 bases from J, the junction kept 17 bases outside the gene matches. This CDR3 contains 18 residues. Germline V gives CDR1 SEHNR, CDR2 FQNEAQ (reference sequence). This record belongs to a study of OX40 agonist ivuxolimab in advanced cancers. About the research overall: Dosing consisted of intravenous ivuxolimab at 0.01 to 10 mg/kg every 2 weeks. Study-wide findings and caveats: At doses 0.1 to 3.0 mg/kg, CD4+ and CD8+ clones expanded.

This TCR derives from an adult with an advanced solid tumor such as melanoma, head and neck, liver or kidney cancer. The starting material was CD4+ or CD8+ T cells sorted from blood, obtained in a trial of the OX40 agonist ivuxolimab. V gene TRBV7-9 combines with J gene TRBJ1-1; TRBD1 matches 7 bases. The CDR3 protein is CASSLRGLDSTGATEAFF. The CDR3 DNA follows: TGTGCCAGCAGCTTGCGTGGGTTAGACTCAACAGGGGCCACTGAAGCTTTCTTT.